This T cell receptor beta chain was profiled in a study of blood T cell repertoires in COVID-19. Study context: Acute and convalescent COVID-19 samples came from the United States, Italy and Spain. Sources were T cells, B-cell-depleted T cells, or PBMCs; the material itself was cDNA or gDNA.

The sample holds a few counts of this clone. The table came from immunoSEQ multiplex PCR; TCRdb's copy has only in-frame clones and leaves some out. The sample consists of approximately 140,000 clones, roughly nine tenths of them appearing once. Trimming stripped 5 bases from V and 3 bases from J, with 10 bases between. The CDR3 runs 13 residues. Looked up from germline, CDR1 is LNHDA and CDR2 is SQIVND (reference sequence). The sample comprised peripheral blood. The rearrangement joins TRBV19 to TRBJ1-2, with TRBD1 as a possible D gene (5 bases). This clonotype was sampled from a woman aged 55-69 years with active or convalescent COVID-19. CDR3 residues: CASSDATDYGYTF. CDR3 nucleotides: TGTGCCAGTAGTGACGCGACAGACTATGGCTACACCTTC. Looking up the rest from reference TRBV19 and TRBJ1-2 gives the full variable domain: DGGITQSPKYLFRKEGQNVTLSCEQNLNHDAMYWYRQDPGQGLRLIYYSQIVNDFQKGDIAEGYSVSREKKESFPLTVTSAQKNPTAFYLCASSDATDYGYTFGSGTRLTVV.